This T cell receptor beta chain was found in a study of blood T cell repertoires in COVID-19. The germline gives CDR1 SNHLY, CDR2 FYNNEI. Trimming at V came to 4 bases and at J to 3 bases, leaving 2 bases not matched to a gene. This CDR3 spans 14 amino acids. Some clones are missing from TCRdb's copy, which holds only in-frame ones; the method was immunoSEQ multiplex PCR. Counted here are some 220,000 clones, about 87% occurring once; the ten biggest clones make up around 2.6%. This TCR was recovered from a woman aged 25 to 39 who had recovered from COVID-19. V and J are TRBV2 and TRBJ1-2; 10 nucleotides line up with TRBD1. The source material was PBMCs or T cells enriched from blood (not recorded which). The CDR3 loop is CASSGDRGDYGYTF. The DNA of the CDR3 is TGTGCCAGCAGTGGGGACAGGGGCGACTATGGCTACACCTTC.